The following is a T cell receptor (beta chain) sequence with its context. Antigen specificity is unknown. This specimen belongs to a study of PD-1 blockade in mismatch repair-deficient tumors. Study results and caveats: Tumor-resident clones, often undetectable pretreatment in blood, expanded then contracted after pembrolizumab.

The assay was immunoSEQ multiplex PCR, and TCRdb's table has in-frame clones only and misses some. Altogether about 22,000 clones are present, approximately 84% being singletons, with the ten largest covering about 15%. Three pembrolizumab responders had their TCRs sequenced. The source is an adult with mismatch repair-deficient cancer. Here the sequenced sample was peripheral blood, taken 2 weeks after starting pembrolizumab.

The CDR3 sequence is CASSLGLAGSSYEQYF. The CDR3 DNA reads TGTGCCAGCAGCTTGGGACTAGCGGGGAGCTCCTACGAGCAGTACTTC. The chain couples TRBV5-6 to TRBJ2-7; 11 positions agree with TRBD2. J lost 0 bases, V lost 0 bases, and 2 bases had no gene match. Germline assignment: CDR1 SGHDT and CDR2 YYEEEE. The CDR3 consists of 16 residues.